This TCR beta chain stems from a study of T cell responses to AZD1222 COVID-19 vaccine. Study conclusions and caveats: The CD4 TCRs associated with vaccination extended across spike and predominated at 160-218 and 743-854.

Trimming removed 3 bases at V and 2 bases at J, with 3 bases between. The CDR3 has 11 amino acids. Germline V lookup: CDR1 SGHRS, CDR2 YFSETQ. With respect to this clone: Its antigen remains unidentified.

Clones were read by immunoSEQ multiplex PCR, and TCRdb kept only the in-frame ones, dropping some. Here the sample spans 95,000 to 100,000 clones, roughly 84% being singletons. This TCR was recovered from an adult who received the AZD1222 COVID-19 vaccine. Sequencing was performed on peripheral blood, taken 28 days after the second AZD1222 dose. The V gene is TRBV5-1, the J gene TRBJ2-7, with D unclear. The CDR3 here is CASSSAYEQYF. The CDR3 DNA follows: TGCGCCAGCAGCTCCGCCTACGAGCAGTACTTC.